These 12 T cell receptor beta chains were all obtained from the same sample, sequenced in a study of cytomegalovirus exposure and HLA in healthy donors. The PCR employed 60 Vbeta primers together with 13 Jbeta primers. The protocol was immunoSEQ multiplex PCR, while the TCRdb copy is restricted to in-frame clones and leaves out a portion. The sample consists of approximately 120,000 clones, 75% to 80% of them appearing once. Specimen: PBMCs. The receptor set was obtained from a woman aged 35 to 49 in good health and CMV-seronegative.

Written as DNA, the CDR3 is TGTGCCAGCAGCTTAGGGCGGACAGTACCCTACGAGCAGTACTTC. This gives the protein CASSLGRTVPYEQYF. The chain links TRBV7-9 to TRBJ2-5; possibly TRBD1 for D (6 bases). TRBJ2-7 matches the DNA end more closely, so the J call is doubtful. The CDR3 totals 15 residues. Germline V CDR1 and CDR2: SEHNR, FQNEAQ (reference sequence).

This clone was seen a few times. The V gene is TRBV6-5, the J gene TRBJ2-7; D gene unclear. Germline-derived CDR1 and CDR2 are MNHEY and SVGAGI. Between the trimmed V and J ends, which lost 0 bases and 5 bases, there was a span of 11 bases. The CDR3 loop spans 14 amino acids. CDR3 protein: CASSYSFRRDEQYF. The CDR3 region has the DNA TGTGCCAGCAGTTACTCATTTAGAAGAGACGAGCAGTACTTC.

This clone was recorded once. V gene TRBV28 combines with J gene TRBJ2-7; D remains unclear. The CDR3 runs 12 residues. CDR1 MDHEN and CDR2 SYDVKM come from the germline V gene. Trimming stripped 6 bases from V and 0 bases from J, with 6 bases between. The CDR3 is CASSIYSYEQYF. CDR3 in DNA: TGTGCCAGCAGCATCTACTCCTACGAGCAGTACTTC.

The chain couples TRBV6-5 to TRBJ1-5; 7 positions match TRBD1. The CDR3 length is 14 residues. The germline gives CDR1 MNHEY, CDR2 SVGAGI. The trim removed 8 bases at V and 3 bases at J, leaving 7 bases unmatched. In DNA form, the CDR3 reads TGTGCCAGCGGGGCCGGACAGGTCAATCAGCCCCAGCATTTT. Protein: CASGAGQVNQPQHF.

The chain recombines TRBV27 with TRBJ2-1; 9 positions agree with TRBD1. The length of the CDR3 is 15 residues. Looked up from germline, CDR1 is MNHEY and CDR2 is SMNVEV (reference sequence). V dropped 4 bases and J dropped 7; count of bases not matched to a gene: 8. The CDR3 DNA reads as TGTGCCAGCAGTTCCCGGGACAGGGTAGGTAATGAGCAGTTCTTC. As protein: CASSSRDRVGNEQFF.

This chain links TRBV6-5 with TRBJ2-5; no firm D call. This CDR3 region has 15 residues. With 0 bases removed from V and 1 base from J, the gap between germline ends came to 9 bases. The germline V gene encodes CDR1 MNHEY and CDR2 SVGAGI. CDR3 nucleotide sequence: TGTGCCAGCAGTTACTCGCCCCGGGTCCAAGAGACCCAGTACTTC. This encodes CASSYSPRVQETQYF.

CDR3 bases: TGTGCCAGCAGCAAAGCGCCGACTAGCGGGAGACTGGTGGGGAATGAGCAGTTCTTC. This translates into CASSKAPTSGRLVGNEQFF. The chain recombines TRBV21-1 with TRBJ2-1; TRBD2 reflects the table's D call only, with no check against the DNA. TRBV21-1 is classified as a pseudogene. CDR3 length: 19 residues.

As concerns this clone: An end of the junction differs from the germline gene, which may be a read error. The chain has TRBV6-1 and TRBJ2-5, with unresolved D. This CDR3 contains 13 residues. Germline-derived CDR1 and CDR2 are MNHNS and SASEGT. The CDR3 region has the DNA TGTGCCAGCAGTCCGAGAGGCGGCAGTCGAAAGGACTTC. Its translation is CASSPRGGSRKDF.

This chain joins TRBV28 and TRBJ1-1, with 10 bases identical to TRBD1. The CDR3 is 14 residues long. From germline, CDR1 is MDHEN and CDR2 SYDVKM. V was clipped by 6 bases and J by 11 bases; unmatched bases: 12. The CDR3 DNA is TGTGCCAGCAGCCCGGACAGGGGGAGTCTTAGGGCTTTCTTT. Encoded protein: CASSPDRGSLRAFF.

As DNA, the CDR3 is TGTGCCAGCAGTGACCTCGGGGTCTCCTACGAGCAGTACTTC. It encodes CASSDLGVSYEQYF. This chain connects TRBV28 to TRBJ2-5, with a weak D call TRBD2 (5 bases). The DNA matches TRBJ2-7 better at its end, which makes the J call doubtful. The CDR3 totals 14 residues. Germline V gives CDR1 MDHEN, CDR2 SYDVKM.

The chain links TRBV11-2 to TRBJ2-5; 14 bases line up with TRBD2. The germline CDR1 and CDR2 sequences are SGHAT and FQNNGV. The V segment lost 5 bases and the J segment 6 bases; nucleotides outside the gene matches: 11. The CDR3 runs 17 residues. CDR3 bases: TGTGCCAGCAGCGGACGACTAGCGGGAGGGCCGGGGAAGACCCAGTACTTC. It translates to CASSGRLAGGPGKTQYF.

V is TRBV19 and J is TRBJ2-4, with 12 bases fitting TRBD1. This CDR3 region has 16 residues. Germline V gene sequence: CDR1 LNHDA, CDR2 SQIVND (reference sequence). After removal of 5 bases from V and 6 bases from J, the junction contained 8 bases not matched to a gene. The CDR3 reads CASSPPGQGAGNIQYF. CDR3 DNA sequence: TGTGCCAGTAGTCCACCGGGACAGGGGGCTGGAAACATTCAGTACTTC.